Given below is one T cell receptor beta chain in context. The data stem from a study of control samples from healthy donors and cancer patients. Using immunoSEQ multiplex PCR, the repertoire was profiled, and TCRdb retains in-frame clones only, with some absent. The sample has fewer than 85,000 clones, roughly 91% seen once. Germline V gene lookup returns CDR1 LGHDT and CDR2 YNNKEL (reference sequence). The CDR3 is 20 residues long. Trimming took off 4 bases at V and 0 bases at J, with 22 bases between the two ends. This clonotype was obtained from a man younger than 40 in good health. The sample consisted of blood. The rearrangement joins TRBV3-1 (or the pseudogene TRBV3-2) to TRBJ2-6, with D perhaps matching TRBD1 or TRBD2 (5 bases each). The CDR3 DNA follows: TGTGCCAGCAGCCCTCTAATTCCGGGACGCCTACTCTCTGGGGCCAACGTCCTGACTTTC. Residues: CASSPLIPGRLLSGANVLTF.